A selection of T cell receptor beta chains follows, all from one sample in a study of T cells in Graves' hyperthyroidism and ophthalmopathy. TCRdb fed the multiplex PCR reads into MiXCR, producing one record per CDR3 protein. The sample records around 600,000 distinct CDR3 sequences, about 14% being singletons. The sequenced material came from blood. The receptor set was obtained from a woman in her 50s with Graves' ophthalmopathy. The CDR3 runs from the conserved cysteine through the conserved F or W. The D gene is left open where the match is weak. Clone size is stated in some rows and not others, as once, few, many or a class when expanded.

v_gene	d_gene	j_gene	abundance	CDR3nt	CDR3aa
TRBV19	.	TRBJ2-4	few	TGTGCCAGTAGTAGAAAGGGGGGGCTCGCCAAAAACATTCAGTACTTC	CASSRKGGLAKNIQYF
TRBV5-1	.	TRBJ1-1	many	TGCGCCAGCAGCTCGAGGCCGGGGGTGAACACTGAAGCTTTCTTT	CASSSRPGVNTEAFF
TRBV27	TRBD2	TRBJ2-5	few	TGTGCCAGCAGTTCGCCGGGACTAGCGGGAATGGAGACCCAGTACTTC	CASSSPGLAGMETQYF
TRBV30	.	TRBJ2-3	many	TGTGCCTGGAGTAGGATGGAGAGAATAGATACGCAGTATTTT	CAWSRMERIDTQYF
TRBV20-1	.	TRBJ2-3	.	TGCAGTGCTAGAGATGTAGCTGGGCTAGTTAGCACAGATACGCAGTATTTT	CSARDVAGLVSTDTQYF
TRBV20-1	.	TRBJ1-4	many	TGCAGTGCTAGAGATCTCGGCGGAGGTGAAAAACTGTTTTTT	CSARDLGGGEKLFF
TRBV29-1	.	TRBJ1-2	few	TGCAGCGTTGAATCGACCGGGACAAATTATGGCTACACCTTC	CSVESTGTNYGYTF
TRBV6-5	.	TRBJ1-6	few	TGTGCCAGCAGTTACTCGAGGGATTCACCCCTCCACTTT	CASSYSRDSPLHF
TRBV30	.	TRBJ1-2	many	TGTGCCTGGACTAATTCAAGAAAATATGGCTACACCTTC	CAWTNSRKYGYTF
TRBV4-3	.	TRBJ2-1	few	TGCGCCAGCAGCCAAGATAGGGGAGATCCCTACAATGAGCAGTTCTTC	CASSQDRGDPYNEQFF
TRBV7-9	TRBD1	TRBJ1-4	.	TGTGCCAGCAGCCCCGGACAGGGTTATCCCCTTAATGAAAAACTGTTTTTT	CASSPGQGYPLNEKLFF
TRBV6-1	.	TRBJ1-2	.	TGTGCCAGCAGTGACTCCCACCGCGGGGGCTACACCTTC	CASSDSHRGGYTF
TRBV30	.	TRBJ2-7	many	TGTGCCTGGAGTGGGCAGATCTACGAGCAGTACTTC	CAWSGQIYEQYF